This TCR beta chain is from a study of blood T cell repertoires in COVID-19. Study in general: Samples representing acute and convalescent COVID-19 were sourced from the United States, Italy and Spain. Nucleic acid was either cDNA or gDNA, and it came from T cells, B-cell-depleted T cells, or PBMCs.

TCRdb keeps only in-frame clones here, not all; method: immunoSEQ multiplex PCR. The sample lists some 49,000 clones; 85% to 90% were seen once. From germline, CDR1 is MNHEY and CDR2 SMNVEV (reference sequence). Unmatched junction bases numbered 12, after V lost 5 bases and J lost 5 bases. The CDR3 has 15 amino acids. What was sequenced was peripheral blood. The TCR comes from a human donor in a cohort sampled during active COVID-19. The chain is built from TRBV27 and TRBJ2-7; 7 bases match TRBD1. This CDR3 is CASSLTGSREDEQYF. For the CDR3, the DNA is TGTGCCAGCAGTCTGACAGGGAGTCGGGAAGACGAGCAGTACTTC.